This T cell receptor beta chain was identified during a study of response to subunit inactivated influenza vaccine. CDR1 SGHRS and CDR2 YFSETQ come from the germline V gene. The CDR3 has 13 residues. V was trimmed by 4 bases and J by 5 bases, leaving 11 bases between them. A single record per CDR3 protein comes from TCRdb applying MiXCR to the RT-PCR reads. Of 160,000 or so distinct CDR3 sequences listed, around 9.9% were seen once; the top ten hold 9.5% to 15%. This clonotype was found many times. The source of this sequence is a man in his forties or fifties who received an inactivated influenza vaccine. The genes are TRBV5-1 and TRBJ2-3; the D is unclear. The source material was non-naive T cells sorted from PBMCs, sampled about 40 days after vaccination. CDR3 residues: CASSDPILDTQYF. Here the CDR3 DNA reads TGCGCCAGCAGCGATCCCATCTTAGATACGCAGTATTTT.